Presented here are 6 T cell receptor beta chains from one specimen sequenced in a study of shared clonotypes between healthy human individuals. This table comes from immunoSEQ multiplex PCR, and its TCRdb copy is limited to in-frame clones, with some not included. The repertoire holds some 2.3 million clones, more than 85% seen once, with around 0.4% in the top ten. Sequencing used naive CD4+ T cells from PBMCs. Specified subset: CD45RA+ positively selected. All receptors derive from a man between 18 and 35 years old in good health. Some clones in this sample may be carry-over from other donors' samples.

V usage is TRBV5-1 and J usage is TRBJ1-2; D might be TRBD1 (5 bases). The V end lost 0 bases, the J end lost 7 bases, and 16 bases lay between the germline ends. Germline loops: CDR1 SGHRS, CDR2 YFSETQ. The CDR3 covers 15 residues. Here the CDR3 reads CASSLVGRALSGYTF. CDR3 bases: TGCGCCAGCAGCTTGGTGGGCAGGGCCCTCTCTGGCTACACCTTC.

This chain connects TRBV9 to TRBJ1-1; perhaps TRBD1 as D (6 bases). The germline CDR1 and CDR2 sequences are SGDLS and YYNGEE. This CDR3 is built from 16 residues. V gave up 4 bases and J gave up 4 bases, with 20 bases separating them. The CDR3 loop reads CASSQKAGAMSTEAFF. For the CDR3, the DNA is TGTGCCAGCAGCCAAAAAGCGGGGGCCATGAGCACTGAAGCTTTCTTT.

This rearrangement joins TRBV5-4 to TRBJ2-3; D is unresolved. Germline assignment: CDR1 SGHNT and CDR2 YYREEE (reference sequence). CDR3 length equals 13 residues. V gave up 0 bases and J gave up 5 bases, with 7 bases separating them. Here the CDR3 DNA reads TGTGCCAGCAGCTTGGGTGGCAGAGATACGCAGTATTTT. As protein: CASSLGGRDTQYF.

The chain links TRBV10-3 to TRBJ1-3; 10 nucleotides line up with TRBD1. Germline CDR1 and CDR2: ENHRY and SYGVKD. J was trimmed by 0 bases and V by 10 bases; bases with no gene match: 9. This CDR3 is 16 amino acids long. CDR3 residues: CATGTGALSSGNTIYF. CDR3 coding DNA: TGTGCCACCGGGACAGGGGCCCTGAGCTCTGGAAACACCATATATTTT.

The rearrangement uses TRBV7-9 and TRBJ2-1, with a tentative D call TRBD1 (6 bases). V shed 5 bases and J shed 9 bases, with 20 bases lying between them. The CDR3 spans 15 residues. Germline V lookup: CDR1 SEHNR, CDR2 FQNEAQ (reference sequence). In DNA form, the CDR3 reads TGTGCCAGCAGCCGTAACTACAGGGAATTGGGTGAGCAGTTCTTC. This gives the protein CASSRNYRELGEQFF.

The chain joins TRBV11-2 to TRBJ2-1; the match to TRBD2 covers 8 bases. J lost 5 bases, V lost 1 base, and 4 bases had no gene match. Germline lookup yields CDR1 SGHAT and CDR2 FQNNGV. The CDR3 length is 15 residues. CDR3 in amino acids: CASSLVLAGHNEQFF. The CDR3 DNA reads as TGTGCCAGCAGCTTAGTCCTAGCGGGTCACAATGAGCAGTTCTTC.